The 11 T cell receptor beta chains given below trace back to one sample, sequenced in a study of control samples from healthy donors and cancer patients. Profiled with immunoSEQ multiplex PCR; TCRdb holds only in-frame clones, not every one. The sample has approximately 51,000 clones, roughly 80% seen once. The sample was blood. The receptors here all came from a man in his sixties or seventies in good health.

This sequence joins TRBV6-1 and TRBJ2-7, with D possibly being TRBD2 (6 bases). V was pared by 4 bases and J by 4 bases, with 29 bases between. Germline-derived CDR1 and CDR2 are MNHNS and SASEGT. The CDR3 is made up of 19 amino acids. The CDR3 nucleotides are TGTGCCAGCAGTGCACTTATAATTACGGGCCGGGGGAGCACGTACGAGCAGTACTTC. Protein sequence: CASSALIITGRGSTYEQYF.

J is TRBJ2-1 and V is TRBV2, with TRBD2 matching 7 bases. CDR1 is SNHLY and CDR2 is FYNNEI in the germline V gene. This CDR3 has 13 residues. Trimming cost V 4 bases and J 12 bases; bases outside gene matches: 9. CDR3 coding DNA: TGTGCCAGCAGTGGCCCCGCGGGAGATCGGCAGTTCTTC. Protein product: CASSGPAGDRQFF. The full variable domain, completed using reference TRBV2 and TRBJ2-1, is EPEVTQTPSHQVTQMGQEVILRCVPISNHLYFYWYRQILGQKVEFLVSFYNNEISEKSEIFDDQFSVERPDGSNFTLKIRSTKLEDSAMYFCASSGPAGDRQFFGPGTRLTVL.

The rearrangement joins TRBV29-1 to TRBJ2-1, with D perhaps being TRBD1 or TRBD2 (7 bases each). V dropped 4 bases and J dropped 4 bases, with 17 bases sitting between them. Germline assignment: CDR1 SQVTM and CDR2 ANQGSEA. The CDR3 covers 15 residues. The CDR3 DNA sequence: TGCAGCGTTGGCGGGGAGGGGGCAACGTACAATGAGCAGTTCTTC. Translating gives CSVGGEGATYNEQFF.

The chain joins TRBV23-1 to TRBJ1-3; D uncertain. TRBV23-1 is designated an ORF whose function remains uncertain. V lost 0 bases and J 0 bases, leaving 6 bases between the germline ends. This CDR3 region has 15 residues. The chain's CDR3 is CASSQSRSSGNTIYF. Here the CDR3 DNA reads TGCGCCAGCAGTCAATCGAGGTCCTCTGGAAACACCATATATTTT.

A single count supports this clone. This chain connects TRBV6-6 to TRBJ2-1; D is uncertain. There are 13 residues in the CDR3. Looked up from germline, CDR1 is MNHNY and CDR2 is SVGAGI (reference sequence). V was shortened by 5 bases and J by 8 bases, with 13 bases between the two germline ends. The CDR3 region has the DNA TGTGCCAGCAGTCTACGGGTAGAGGATGAGCAGTTCTTC. Its protein is CASSLRVEDEQFF.

In nucleotides, the CDR3 is TGTGCCAGCAGTGAAGCGACAGGGGGATATCAGCCCCAGCATTTT. It is translated as CASSEATGGYQPQHF. The V and J genes are TRBV2 and TRBJ1-5; TRBD1 aligns across 9 bases. V shed 0 bases, J shed 5 bases, and the junction held 2 bases outside the gene matches. The CDR3 has 15 amino acids. Germline assignment: CDR1 SNHLY and CDR2 FYNNEI. The complete variable domain, with remaining parts taken from reference TRBV2 and TRBJ1-5, reads EPEVTQTPSHQVTQMGQEVILRCVPISNHLYFYWYRQILGQKVEFLVSFYNNEISEKSEIFDDQFSVERPDGSNFTLKIRSTKLEDSAMYFCASSEATGGYQPQHFGDGTRLSIL.

The gene calls are TRBV6-5 and TRBJ2-3, with D maybe TRBD2 (5 bases). CDR3 size: 15 residues. V lost 0 bases and J lost 3, with 10 bases in between. Germline CDR1 reads MNHEY; CDR2 reads SVGAGI. Written as DNA, the CDR3 is TGTGCCAGCAGTTACTCGTTGACGGGGACAGATACGCAGTATTTT. The encoded protein is CASSYSLTGTDTQYF.

The chain joins TRBV6-5 to TRBJ2-7, with TRBD2 matching 8 bases. Germline V CDR1 and CDR2: MNHEY, SVGAGI. The CDR3 loop spans 16 amino acids. Unmatched junction bases numbered 10, after V lost 4 bases and J lost 2 bases. The CDR3 sequence: CASSSTTSGLTYEQYF. The CDR3 bases are TGTGCCAGCAGTTCCACCACTAGCGGCCTAACCTACGAGCAGTACTTC.

The chain recombines TRBV6-1 with TRBJ2-5; D call uncertain. Germline V lookup: CDR1 MNHNS, CDR2 SASEGT. With 2 bases removed from V and 7 bases from J, the gap between germline ends came to 11 bases. CDR3 length: 13 amino acids. CDR3 loop: CASSEYNLGTQYF. The CDR3 DNA reads as TGTGCCAGCAGTGAATATAACCTAGGGACCCAGTACTTC.

The chain couples TRBV3-1 (or the pseudogene TRBV3-2) to TRBJ2-1; 8 positions agree with TRBD1. The CDR3 sequence is 19 residues long. J was trimmed by 10 bases and V by 3 bases; bases with no gene match: 23. Germline lookup yields CDR1 LGHDT and CDR2 YNNKEL (reference sequence). The chain's CDR3 is CASSHLGSNPGGKGREQFF. Here the CDR3 DNA reads TGTGCCAGCAGCCATCTTGGAAGCAACCCAGGGGGCAAGGGAAGGGAGCAGTTCTTC.

The genes are TRBV10-2 and TRBJ2-1; 7 bases are shared with TRBD2. Germline assignment: CDR1 WSHSY and CDR2 SAAADI. The V gene end was trimmed by 8 bases and the J gene end by 0 bases; junction bases not matched to a gene: 19. The CDR3 extends over 19 amino acids. The CDR3 DNA follows: TGCGCCAGCCTGAGCCCCCGACTAGCAGACTTAAGCTCCTACAATGAGCAGTTCTTC. It translates to CASLSPRLADLSSYNEQFF.